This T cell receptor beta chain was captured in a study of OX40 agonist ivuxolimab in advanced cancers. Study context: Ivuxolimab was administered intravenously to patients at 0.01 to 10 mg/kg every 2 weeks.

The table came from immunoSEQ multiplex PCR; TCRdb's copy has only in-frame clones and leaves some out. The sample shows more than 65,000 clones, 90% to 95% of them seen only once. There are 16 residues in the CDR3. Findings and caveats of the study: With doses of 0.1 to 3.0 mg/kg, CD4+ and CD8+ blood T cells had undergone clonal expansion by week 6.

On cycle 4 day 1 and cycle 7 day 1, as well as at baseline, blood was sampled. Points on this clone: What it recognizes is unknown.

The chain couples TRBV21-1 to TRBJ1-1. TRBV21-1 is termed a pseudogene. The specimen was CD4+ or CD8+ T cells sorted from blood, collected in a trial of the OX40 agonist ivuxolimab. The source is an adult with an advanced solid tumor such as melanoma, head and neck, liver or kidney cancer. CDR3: CASSKGGQEPNTEAFF. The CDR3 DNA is TGTGCCAGCAGCAAAGGCGGGCAGGAACCGAACACTGAAGCTTTCTTT.